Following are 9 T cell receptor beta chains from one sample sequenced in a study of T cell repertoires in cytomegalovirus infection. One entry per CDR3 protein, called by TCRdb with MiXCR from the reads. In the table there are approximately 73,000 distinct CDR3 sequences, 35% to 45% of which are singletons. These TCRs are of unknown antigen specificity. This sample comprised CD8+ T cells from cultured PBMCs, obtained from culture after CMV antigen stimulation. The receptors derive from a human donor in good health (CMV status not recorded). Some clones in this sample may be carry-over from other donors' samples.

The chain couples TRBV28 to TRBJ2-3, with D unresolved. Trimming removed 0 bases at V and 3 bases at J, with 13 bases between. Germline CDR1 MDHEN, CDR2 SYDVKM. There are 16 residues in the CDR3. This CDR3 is CASSLWMDAETDTQYF. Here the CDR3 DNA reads TGTGCCAGCAGTTTATGGATGGACGCAGAAACAGATACGCAGTATTTT.

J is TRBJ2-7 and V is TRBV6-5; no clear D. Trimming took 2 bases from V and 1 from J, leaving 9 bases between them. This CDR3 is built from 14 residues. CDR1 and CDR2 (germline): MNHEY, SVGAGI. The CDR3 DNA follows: TGTGCCAGCAGTTACGGTGGGGATTCCTACGAGCAGTACTTC. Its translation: CASSYGGDSYEQYF.

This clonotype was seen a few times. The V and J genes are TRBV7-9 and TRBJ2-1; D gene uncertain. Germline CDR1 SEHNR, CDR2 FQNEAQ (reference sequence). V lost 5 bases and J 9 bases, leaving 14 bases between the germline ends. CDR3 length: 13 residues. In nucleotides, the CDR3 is TGTGCCAGCAGCCTCATTGTCTCTAGTGAGCAGTTCTTC. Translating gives CASSLIVSSEQFF. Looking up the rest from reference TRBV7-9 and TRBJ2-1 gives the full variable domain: DTGVSQNPRHKITKRGQNVTFRCDPISEHNRLYWYRQTLGQGPEFLTYFQNEAQLEKSRLLSDRFSAERPKGSFSTLEIQRTEQGDSAMYLCASSLIVSSEQFFGPGTRLTVL.

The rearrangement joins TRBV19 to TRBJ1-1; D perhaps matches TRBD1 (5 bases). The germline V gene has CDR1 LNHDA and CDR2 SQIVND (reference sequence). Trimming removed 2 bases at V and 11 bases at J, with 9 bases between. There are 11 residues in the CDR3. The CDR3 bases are TGTGCCAGTAGTATACGATGGGACGCTTTCTTT. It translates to CASSIRWDAFF. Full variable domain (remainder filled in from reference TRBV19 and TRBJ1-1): DGGITQSPKYLFRKEGQNVTLSCEQNLNHDAMYWYRQDPGQGLRLIYYSQIVNDFQKGDIAEGYSVSREKKESFPLTVTSAQKNPTAFYLCASSIRWDAFFGQGTRLTVV.

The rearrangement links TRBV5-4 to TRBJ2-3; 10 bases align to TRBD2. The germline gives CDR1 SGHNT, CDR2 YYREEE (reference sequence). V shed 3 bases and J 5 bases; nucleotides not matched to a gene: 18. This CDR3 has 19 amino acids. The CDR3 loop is CASSWPIAGGKPEVDTQYF. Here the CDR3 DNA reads TGTGCCAGCAGCTGGCCGATAGCGGGGGGAAAACCTGAGGTAGATACGCAGTATTTT.

CDR3 protein: CASSLLIMETQYF. CDR3 DNA: TGTGCCAGCAGTTTACTCATAATGGAGACCCAGTACTTC. The chain employs TRBV28 and TRBJ2-5, with D uncertain. The CDR3 is 13 residues long. Between the trimmed V and J ends, which lost 2 bases and 5 bases, there was a span of 9 bases. Germline CDR1 is MDHEN and CDR2 is SYDVKM.

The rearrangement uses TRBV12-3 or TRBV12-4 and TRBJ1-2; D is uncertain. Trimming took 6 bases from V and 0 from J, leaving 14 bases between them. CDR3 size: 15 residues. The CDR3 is CASRRNSQPNYGYTF. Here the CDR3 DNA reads TGTGCCAGCAGAAGAAACAGCCAACCTAACTATGGCTACACCTTC.

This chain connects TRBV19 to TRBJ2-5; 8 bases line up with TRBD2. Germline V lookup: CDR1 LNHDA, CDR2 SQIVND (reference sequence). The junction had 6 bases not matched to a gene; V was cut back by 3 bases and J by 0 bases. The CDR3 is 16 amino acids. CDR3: CASSISGGGDQETQYF. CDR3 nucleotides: TGTGCCAGTAGTATCTCCGGGGGGGGAGACCAAGAGACCCAGTACTTC.

CDR3 sequence (DNA): TGTGCCAGCAGCCCGACAGGGGAGAGCACTGAAGCTTTCTTT. It translates to CASSPTGESTEAFF. This chain joins TRBV5-6 and TRBJ1-1; TRBD1 aligns across 8 bases. J was trimmed by 4 bases and V by 4 bases; bases with no gene match: 6. Per germline, CDR1 SGHDT and CDR2 YYEEEE. The CDR3 covers 14 residues.